This T cell receptor (beta chain) was captured in a study of Ad26.COV2.S vaccination and SARS-CoV-2 variants. V trimming: 5 bases; J trimming: 6 bases; junction bases outside the gene matches: 4. The CDR3 has 13 amino acids. Germline assignment: CDR1 SEHNR and CDR2 FQNEAQ (reference sequence). Remarks on this clone: Its antigen is unidentified.

Clones were read by immunoSEQ multiplex PCR, and TCRdb kept only the in-frame ones, dropping some. The sample includes 100,000 or so clones, roughly 80% of them seen just once. Study outcomes and limitations: People given the vaccine had a wider spike-specific TCR breadth than placebo recipients did.

The sequences come from peripheral blood, collected after recovery from COVID-19. This chain joins TRBV7-9 and TRBJ1-2; 9 bases line up with TRBD1. The sequence was collected from a human donor who had recovered from COVID-19. The DNA of the CDR3 is TGTGCCAGCAGCCAGGGACAGGGACATGGCTACACCTTC. Encoded protein: CASSQGQGHGYTF.